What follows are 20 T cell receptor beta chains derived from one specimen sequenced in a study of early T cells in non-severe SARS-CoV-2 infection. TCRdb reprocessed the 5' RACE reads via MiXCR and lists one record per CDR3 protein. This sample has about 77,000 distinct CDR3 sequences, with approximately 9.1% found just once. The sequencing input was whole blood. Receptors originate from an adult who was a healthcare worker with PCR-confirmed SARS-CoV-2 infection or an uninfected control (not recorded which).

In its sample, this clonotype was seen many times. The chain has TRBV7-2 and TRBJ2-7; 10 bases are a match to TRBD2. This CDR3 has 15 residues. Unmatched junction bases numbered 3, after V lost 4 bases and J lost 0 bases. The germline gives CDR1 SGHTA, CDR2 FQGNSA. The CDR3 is CASSSGLAYSYEQYF. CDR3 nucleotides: TGTGCCAGCAGCTCGGGACTAGCGTACTCCTACGAGCAGTACTTC.

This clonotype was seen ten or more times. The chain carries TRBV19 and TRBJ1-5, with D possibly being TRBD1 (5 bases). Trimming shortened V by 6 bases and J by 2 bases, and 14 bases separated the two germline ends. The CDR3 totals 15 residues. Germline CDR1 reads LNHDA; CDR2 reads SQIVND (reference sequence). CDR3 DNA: TGTGCCAGTAGCACGGAGGGCAGGGGCAATCAGCCCCAGCATTTT. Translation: CASSTEGRGNQPQHF. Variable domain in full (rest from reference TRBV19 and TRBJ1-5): DGGITQSPKYLFRKEGQNVTLSCEQNLNHDAMYWYRQDPGQGLRLIYYSQIVNDFQKGDIAEGYSVSREKKESFPLTVTSAQKNPTAFYLCASSTEGRGNQPQHFGDGTRLSIL.

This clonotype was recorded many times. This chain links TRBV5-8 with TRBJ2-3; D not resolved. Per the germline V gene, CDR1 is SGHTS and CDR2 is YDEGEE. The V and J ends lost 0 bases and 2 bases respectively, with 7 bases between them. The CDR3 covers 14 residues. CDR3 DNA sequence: TGTGCCAGCAGCTTGGGGTTCCTCACAGATACGCAGTATTTT. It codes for CASSLGFLTDTQYF.

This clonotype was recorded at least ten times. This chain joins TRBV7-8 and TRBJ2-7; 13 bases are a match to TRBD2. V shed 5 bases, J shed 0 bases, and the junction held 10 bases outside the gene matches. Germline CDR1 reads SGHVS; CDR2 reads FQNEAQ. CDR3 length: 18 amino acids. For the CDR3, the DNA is TGTGCCAGCAGCCAAACACTAGCGGGAGGGCTCAGCTCCTACGAGCAGTACTTC. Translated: CASSQTLAGGLSSYEQYF.

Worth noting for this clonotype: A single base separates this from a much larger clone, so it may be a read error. CDR3 sequence (DNA): TGTGCCAGCAACCGGGTCCTTCAATTGAACACTGAAGCTTTCTTT. Translated: CASNRVLQLNTEAFF. The chain joins TRBV2 to TRBJ1-1; D uncertain. Germline CDR1 reads SNHLY; CDR2 reads FYNNEI. This CDR3 has 15 residues. The V and J ends lost 7 bases and 0 bases respectively, with 15 bases between them.

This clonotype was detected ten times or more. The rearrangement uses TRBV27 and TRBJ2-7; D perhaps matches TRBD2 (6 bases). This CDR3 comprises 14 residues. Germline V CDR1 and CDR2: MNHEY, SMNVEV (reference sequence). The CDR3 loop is CATSKSGDVYEQYF. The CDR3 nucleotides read TGTGCTACCAGCAAATCGGGGGACGTCTACGAGCAGTACTTC.

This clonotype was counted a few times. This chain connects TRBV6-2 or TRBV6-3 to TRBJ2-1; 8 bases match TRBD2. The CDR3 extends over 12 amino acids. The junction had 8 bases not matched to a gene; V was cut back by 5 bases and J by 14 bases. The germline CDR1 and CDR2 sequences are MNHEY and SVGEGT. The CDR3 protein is CASSPPAGVEFF. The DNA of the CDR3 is TGTGCCAGCAGTCCACCAGCGGGAGTCGAGTTCTTC.

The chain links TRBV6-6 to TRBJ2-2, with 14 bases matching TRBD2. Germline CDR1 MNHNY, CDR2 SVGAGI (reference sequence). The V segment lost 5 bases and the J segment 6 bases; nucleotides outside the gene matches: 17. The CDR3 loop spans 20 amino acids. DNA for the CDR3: TGTGCCAGCAGTACACAACCGGGACTAGCGGGAGTGGGAGTCCCCGGGGAGCTGTTTTTT. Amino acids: CASSTQPGLAGVGVPGELFF.

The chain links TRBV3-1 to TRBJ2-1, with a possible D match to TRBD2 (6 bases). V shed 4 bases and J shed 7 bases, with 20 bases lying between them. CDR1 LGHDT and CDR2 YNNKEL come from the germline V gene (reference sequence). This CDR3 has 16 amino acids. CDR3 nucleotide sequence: TGTGCCAGCAGCCCGACGGGTACTAGCCTATCTAATGAGCAGTTCTTC. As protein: CASSPTGTSLSNEQFF.

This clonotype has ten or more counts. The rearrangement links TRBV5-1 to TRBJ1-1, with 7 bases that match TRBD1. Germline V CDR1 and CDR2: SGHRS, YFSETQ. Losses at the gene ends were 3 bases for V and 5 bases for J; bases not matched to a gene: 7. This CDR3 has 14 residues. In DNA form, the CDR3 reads TGCGCCAGCAGCTGGGGACAGAGGGGGACTGAAGCTTTCTTT. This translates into CASSWGQRGTEAFF.

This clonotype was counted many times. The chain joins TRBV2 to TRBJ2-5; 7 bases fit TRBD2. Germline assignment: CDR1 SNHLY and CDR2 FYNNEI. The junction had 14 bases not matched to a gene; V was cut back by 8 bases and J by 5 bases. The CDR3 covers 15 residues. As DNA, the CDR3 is TGTGCCAGCTCCACGATGGCGGGAGTCTCTGAGACCCAGTACTTC. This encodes CASSTMAGVSETQYF.

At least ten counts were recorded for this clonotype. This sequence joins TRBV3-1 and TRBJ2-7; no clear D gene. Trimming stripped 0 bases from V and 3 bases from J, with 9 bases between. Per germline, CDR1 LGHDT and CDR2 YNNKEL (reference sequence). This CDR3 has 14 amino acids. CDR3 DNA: TGTGCCAGCAGCCAAGAAGGGCGCGGCTACGAGCAGTACTTC. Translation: CASSQEGRGYEQYF.

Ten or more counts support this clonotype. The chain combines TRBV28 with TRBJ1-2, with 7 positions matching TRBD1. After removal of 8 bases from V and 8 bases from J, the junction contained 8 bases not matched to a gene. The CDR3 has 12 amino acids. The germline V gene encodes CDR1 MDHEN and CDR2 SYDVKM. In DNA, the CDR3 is TGTGCCAGCTACAAGGGGGCGGGAGGCTACACCTTC. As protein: CASYKGAGGYTF.

CDR3 amino acids: CSGGMGADTQYF. The CDR3 DNA reads as TGCAGTGGAGGAATGGGGGCGGATACGCAGTATTTT. The chain is built from TRBV20-1 and TRBJ2-3; D is possibly TRBD1 (6 bases). The germline V and J ends were trimmed by 7 bases and 6 bases, with 14 bases remaining between them. The CDR3 is made up of 12 amino acids. Per the germline V gene, CDR1 is DFQATT and CDR2 is SNEGSKA (reference sequence).

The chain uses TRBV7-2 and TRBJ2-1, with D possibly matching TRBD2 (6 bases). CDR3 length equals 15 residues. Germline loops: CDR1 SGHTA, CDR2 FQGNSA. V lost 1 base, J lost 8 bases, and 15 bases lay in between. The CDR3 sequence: CASSLGGNSLDEQFF. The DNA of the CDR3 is TGTGCCAGCAGCTTAGGCGGGAATAGTTTAGATGAGCAGTTCTTC.

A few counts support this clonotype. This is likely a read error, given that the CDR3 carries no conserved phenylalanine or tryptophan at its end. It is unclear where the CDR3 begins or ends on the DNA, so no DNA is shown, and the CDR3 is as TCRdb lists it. CDR3 sequence reads: CASSRVVGSGPLAV. This chain links TRBV14 with TRBJ2-1; the D call of TRBD2 is as the table states it, not checked on the DNA. Germline V gene lookup returns CDR1 SGHDN and CDR2 FVKESK. The CDR3 is made up of 14 amino acids, end residues included.

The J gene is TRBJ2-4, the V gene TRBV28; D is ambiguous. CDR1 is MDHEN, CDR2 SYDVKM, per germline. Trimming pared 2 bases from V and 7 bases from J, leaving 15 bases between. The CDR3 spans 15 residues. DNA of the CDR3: TGTGCCAGCAGTTTAGCTAGGCCCAACGGGAACATTCAGTACTTC. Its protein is CASSLARPNGNIQYF. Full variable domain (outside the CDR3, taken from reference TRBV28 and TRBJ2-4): DVKVTQSSRYLVKRTGEKVFLECVQDMDHENMFWYRQDPGLGLRLIYFSYDVKMKEKGDIPEGYSVSREKKERFSLILESASTNQTSMYLCASSLARPNGNIQYFGAGTRLSVL.

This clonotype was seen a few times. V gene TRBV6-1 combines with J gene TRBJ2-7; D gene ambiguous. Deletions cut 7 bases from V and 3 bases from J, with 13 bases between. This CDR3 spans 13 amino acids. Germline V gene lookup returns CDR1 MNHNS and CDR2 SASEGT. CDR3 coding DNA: TGTGCCAGCATTGCCGGCCTGGGCTACGAGCAGTACTTC. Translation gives CASIAGLGYEQYF.

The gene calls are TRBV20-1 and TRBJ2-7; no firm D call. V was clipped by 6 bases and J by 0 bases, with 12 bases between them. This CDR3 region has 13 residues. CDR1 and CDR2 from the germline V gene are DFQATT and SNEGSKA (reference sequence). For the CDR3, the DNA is TGCAGTGCGAGACCGGGTGTCTCCTACGAGCAGTACTTC. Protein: CSARPGVSYEQYF.

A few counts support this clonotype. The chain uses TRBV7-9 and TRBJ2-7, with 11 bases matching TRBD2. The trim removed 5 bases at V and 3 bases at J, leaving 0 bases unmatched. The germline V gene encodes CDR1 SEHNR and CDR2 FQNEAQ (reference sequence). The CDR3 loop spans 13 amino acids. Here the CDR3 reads CASSTSGSYEQYF. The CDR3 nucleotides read TGTGCCAGCAGCACTAGCGGGAGCTACGAGCAGTACTTC.